The TCR beta chain under discussion was sequenced for a study of blood T cell repertoires in COVID-19. Study details: Acute and convalescent COVID-19 samples came from the United States, Italy and Spain. PBMCs, B-cell-depleted T cells, or T cells provided the cDNA or gDNA that made up the material.

V was cut by 2 bases and J by 11 bases, with 13 bases left in between. The CDR3 length is 13 residues. Looked up from germline, CDR1 is SGHTA and CDR2 is FQGNSA. Under the authors' procedure: For nucleated cells, counts were estimated from reference gene primer amplification. Sequencing was performed with immunoSEQ multiplex PCR; in TCRdb, only in-frame clones are kept and a portion is missing. V and J calls and clone size are given by that table; D and trimming were obtained from the DNA. Among 25,000 to 35,000 clones, more than 85% were seen once, and the ten largest hold approximately 12%. The J gene is TRBJ2-4, the V gene TRBV7-2; D is perhaps TRBD1 (5 bases). The specimen was peripheral blood. The sequence derives from a human donor in a cohort sampled during active COVID-19. The donor label of this sample is uncertain. CDR3 nucleotide sequence: TGTGCCAGCAGCTTAAGCCCCACAGGATTTCAGTACTTC. Translation: CASSLSPTGFQYF. Complete variable domain (other parts from reference TRBV7-2 and TRBJ2-4): GAGVSQSPSNKVTEKGKDVELRCDPISGHTALYWYRQSLGQGLEFLIYFQGNSAPDKSGLPSDRFSAERTGGSVSTLTIQRTQQEDSAVYLCASSLSPTGFQYFGAGTRLSVL.